This is a list of T cell receptor beta chains from one sample in a study of cytotoxic CD8 clonotypes in ibrutinib-treated CLL. Profiled with immunoSEQ multiplex PCR; TCRdb holds only in-frame clones, not every one. The sample holds about 160,000 clones, 84% seen once. Specimen: PBMCs, collected after 24 months of ibrutinib treatment. The receptors originated from a human donor with chronic lymphocytic leukemia. Each CDR3 is given with its conserved first and last residue. D genes are given only for firm matches. Size is stated for part of the rows, as once, few or many counts, or as a class when the clone is expanded.

CDR3 DNA,CDR3 protein,clone size,J gene,D gene,V gene
TGTGCCAGCAGCCCATTACAGGGGTATAATGGCTACACCTTC,CASSPLQGYNGYTF,.,TRBJ1-2,TRBD1,TRBV11-2
TGTGCCAGTAGTATGAGTACTAGCGGATACAATGAGCAGTTCTTC,CASSMSTSGYNEQFF,.,TRBJ2-1,TRBD2,TRBV19
TGTGCCAGCAGTCAAGCCCGTGTGAATAACTACGAGCAGTACTTC,CASSQARVNNYEQYF,.,TRBJ2-7,.,TRBV27
TGCGCCAGCAGCCAAGATAGTATCGGTGGACATCCAGGGCAGCCCCAGCATTTT,CASSQDSIGGHPGQPQHF,few,TRBJ1-5,.,TRBV4-1
TGTGCCAGCAGCTTACGGGCTGGCTATGGCTACACCTTC,CASSLRAGYGYTF,.,TRBJ1-2,.,TRBV7-9
TGTGCCAGCCCGCGGGGACAGGGGGCGATGCGGACTACCTACGAGCAGTACTTC,CASPRGQGAMRTTYEQYF,.,TRBJ2-7,TRBD1,TRBV13
TGCGCCAGCAGCTGGGGGACAGGAAGAATTAACACTGAAGCTTTCTTT,CASSWGTGRINTEAFF,.,TRBJ1-1,TRBD1,TRBV5-1
TGTGCCAGCAGCCCTAACGCGGGGGGGCCAGATACGCAGTATTTT,CASSPNAGGPDTQYF,.,TRBJ2-3,TRBD2,TRBV9
TGCGCCAGCAGCCAAGAAGAGGTACGGCAGATCCAAGAGACCCAGTACTTC,CASSQEEVRQIQETQYF,.,TRBJ2-5,.,TRBV4-1
TGTGCCAGCAGCTTACAGACAGGGGACGGCTACACCTTC,CASSLQTGDGYTF,.,TRBJ1-2,TRBD1,TRBV7-9
TGTGCCAGCAGGCAAGAGGTGCAGGGGATCACTGAAGCTTTCTTT,CASRQEVQGITEAFF,.,TRBJ1-1,.,TRBV7-2
TGTGCCAGCAGTTATGAGGGGGCAGGCACAGATACGCAGTATTTT,CASSYEGAGTDTQYF,.,TRBJ2-3,TRBD1,TRBV6-5
TGTGCCTGGTCCCAGGGAAGATATGGCTACACCTTC,CAWSQGRYGYTF,few,TRBJ1-2,.,TRBV30
TGCGCCAGCAGCTTGGAAGGCGTTGGGGCCGGAAACACCATATATTTT,CASSLEGVGAGNTIYF,.,TRBJ1-3,.,TRBV5-1
TGCAGCGTCTCGGGACAGGGGTACGACGAGCAGTACTTC,CSVSGQGYDEQYF,.,TRBJ2-7,TRBD1,TRBV29-1
TGTGCCAGCAGGGAGAGGACAGGGGTTAACACCGGGGAGCTGTTTTTT,CASRERTGVNTGELFF,once,TRBJ2-2,TRBD1,TRBV7-9
TGTGCCAGCAGCCTTACAGGTGGCCGGGGGGAGCAGTACTTC,CASSLTGGRGEQYF,.,TRBJ2-7,.,TRBV7-2
TGCGCCAGCAGCGACGGACAGGGGTTCGCCACTGAAGCTTTCTTT,CASSDGQGFATEAFF,.,TRBJ1-1,TRBD1,TRBV5-1
TGTGCCAGCAGCGTAGCAGGGACTACCGGGGAGCTGTTTTTT,CASSVAGTTGELFF,once,TRBJ2-2,.,TRBV9
TGTGCCCAGGGGGATAGGAACACCGGGGAGCTGTTTTTT,CAQGDRNTGELFF,.,TRBJ2-2,TRBD1,TRBV7-2
TGTGCCAGCAGCAAAGGGAGCAACTATGGCTACACCTTC,CASSKGSNYGYTF,.,TRBJ1-2,.,TRBV21-1
TGTGTCAGAAGCGCAGGCAACGGGACGGGACTTGTCGGCTATGGCTACACCTTC,CVRSAGNGTGLVGYGYTF,.,TRBJ1-2,.,TRBV7-5
TGTGCCAGCAGTGAATGGGTTATCGGGAATTTGAGGTACAATGAGCAGTTCTTC,CASSEWVIGNLRYNEQFF,.,TRBJ2-1,.,TRBV2
TGTGCCTCCAAACCGGCAGGCCCCGAATACGAGCAGTACTTC,CASKPAGPEYEQYF,many,TRBJ2-7,.,TRBV2
TGTGCCAGCAGCGTAGCCGGACTCGGGGAGCTGTTTTTT,CASSVAGLGELFF,.,TRBJ2-2,.,TRBV9
TGTGCCTGGAGACCAGACGGGGTTAGTAATTCACCCCTCCACTTT,CAWRPDGVSNSPLHF,.,TRBJ1-6,.,TRBV30
TGTGCCAGCAGCCTCCGGGGGGTAGTACGCACCGGGGAGCTGTTTTTT,CASSLRGVVRTGELFF,.,TRBJ2-2,TRBD2,TRBV7-2
TGTGCCTGGAGTGTACGGGCAGCCCTCGCAACTGAAGCTTTCTTT,CAWSVRAALATEAFF,.,TRBJ1-1,.,TRBV30
TGTGCCAGCAGCCTGGACAGGGGCGGGACTGAAGCTTTCTTT,CASSLDRGGTEAFF,.,TRBJ1-1,TRBD1,TRBV5-8
TGCAGCGTTGAGAAAGGGACTAGCGGAAATTACAATGAGCAGTTCTTC,CSVEKGTSGNYNEQFF,.,TRBJ2-1,TRBD2,TRBV29-1
TGTGCCAGTGCTCCGGGACAGGGGAACACTGAAGCTTTCTTT,CASAPGQGNTEAFF,.,TRBJ1-1,TRBD1,TRBV19
TGTGCCAGCAGCCAAGATCGAGTGGCCAAAAACATTCAGTACTTC,CASSQDRVAKNIQYF,.,TRBJ2-4,.,TRBV14
TGTGCCAGTAACCAACAGGGGGCAGGCAAAAACATTCAGTACTTC,CASNQQGAGKNIQYF,.,TRBJ2-4,TRBD1,TRBV19
TGTGCCAGCAGCCCCACTAGCGGGAGGTTAGACGCCCAGTACTTC,CASSPTSGRLDAQYF,.,TRBJ2-5,TRBD2,TRBV9
TGTGCCAGCAGAGGGACAGTCTCTTTCTATGGCTACACCTTC,CASRGTVSFYGYTF,.,TRBJ1-2,TRBD1,TRBV2